A few counts support the clone carrying this T cell receptor beta chain. What it binds is not known. This sample is drawn from a study of cytomegalovirus exposure and HLA in healthy donors. Overall study results and limits: Among immune exposure information, only CMV serostatus was available. Rarity held for most TCR sequences, but there were some public TCRs that occurred in many donors.

PCR used 60 Vbeta primers and 13 Jbeta primers. Generated by immunoSEQ multiplex PCR, the TCRdb table keeps only in-frame clones and is missing some. The sample lists 100,000 to 140,000 clones, approximately 79% occurring once. The germline CDR1 and CDR2 sequences are SGHDT and YYEEEE. Trimming removed 2 bases from V and 0 bases from J; junction bases left unmatched: 6. The CDR3 covers 17 residues. This sequence joins TRBV5-6 and TRBJ2-3; 10 positions agree with TRBD1. This TCR was sampled from a middle-aged woman in good health and CMV-seropositive. The sequencing sample was made of PBMCs. The CDR3 bases are TGTGCCAGCAGCTTACCCCGACAGGGGGCGAGCACAGATACGCAGTATTTT. Translated, it gives CASSLPRQGASTDTQYF.